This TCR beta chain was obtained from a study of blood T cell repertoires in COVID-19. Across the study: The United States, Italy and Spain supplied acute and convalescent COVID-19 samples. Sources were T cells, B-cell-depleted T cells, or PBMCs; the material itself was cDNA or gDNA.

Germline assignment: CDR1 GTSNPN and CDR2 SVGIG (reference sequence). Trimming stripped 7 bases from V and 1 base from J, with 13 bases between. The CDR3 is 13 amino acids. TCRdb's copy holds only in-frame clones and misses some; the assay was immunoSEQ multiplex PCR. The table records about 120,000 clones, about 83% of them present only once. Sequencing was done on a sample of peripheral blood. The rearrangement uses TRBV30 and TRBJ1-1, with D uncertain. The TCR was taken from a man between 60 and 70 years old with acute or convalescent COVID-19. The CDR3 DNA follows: TGTGCCTTCGCCCACAGATGGAACACTGAAGCTTTCTTT. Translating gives CAFAHRWNTEAFF.